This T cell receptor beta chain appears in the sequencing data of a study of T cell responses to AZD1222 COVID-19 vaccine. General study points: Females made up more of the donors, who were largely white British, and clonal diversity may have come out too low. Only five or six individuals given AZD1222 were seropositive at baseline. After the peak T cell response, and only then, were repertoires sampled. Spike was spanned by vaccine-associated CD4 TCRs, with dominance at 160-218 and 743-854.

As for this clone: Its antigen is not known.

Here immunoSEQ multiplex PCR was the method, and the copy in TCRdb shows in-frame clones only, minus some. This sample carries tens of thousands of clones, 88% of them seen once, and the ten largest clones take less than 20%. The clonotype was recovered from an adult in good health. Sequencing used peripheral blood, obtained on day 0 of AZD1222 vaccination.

This chain's CDR3 is CASRDDWGGMNQPQHF. CDR3 in DNA: TGTGCCAGCAGAGATGATTGGGGGGGCATGAATCAGCCCCAGCATTTT. V gene TRBV28 combines with J gene TRBJ1-5; tentative D call: TRBD1 (6 bases). The germline gives CDR1 MDHEN, CDR2 SYDVKM. CDR3 length: 16 amino acids. Trimming took 6 bases from V and 4 from J, leaving 19 bases between them.